Each of the 32 T cell receptor beta chains below was sequenced from the same sample in a study of blood T cell repertoires in COVID-19. TCRdb keeps only in-frame clones here, not all; method: immunoSEQ multiplex PCR. The sample has fewer than 350,000 clones; approximately 91% are singletons. Material for sequencing was PBMCs or T cells enriched from blood (not recorded which). The receptors originated from a middle-aged woman with acute COVID-19.

The J gene is TRBJ1-2, the V gene TRBV12-3 or TRBV12-4; D gene ambiguous. V was shortened by 3 bases and J by 4 bases, with 9 bases between the two germline ends. This CDR3 has 13 residues. CDR3 sequence reads: CASSFWQSYGYTF. DNA for the CDR3: TGTGCCAGCAGTTTTTGGCAAAGCTATGGCTACACCTTC.

V and J are TRBV2 and TRBJ2-7, with a possible D match to TRBD2 (5 bases). Germline V gene data show CDR1 as SNHLY and CDR2 as FYNNEI. Trimming stripped 3 bases from V and 5 bases from J, with 11 bases between. The CDR3 runs 13 residues. DNA of the CDR3: TGTGCCAGCAGTGAGTTTACGGGGAACGAGCAGTACTTC. Its protein is CASSEFTGNEQYF.

This chain uses TRBV7-2 with TRBJ2-6; 12 bases align to TRBD2. CDR1 and CDR2 (germline): SGHTA, FQGNSA. The V and J ends lost 1 base and 1 base, in that order; junction bases with no gene match: 2. The CDR3 totals 18 residues. The DNA of the CDR3 is TGTGCCAGCAGCTTAGAGACTAGCGGGAGTTCTGGGGCCAACGTCCTGACTTTC. Residues: CASSLETSGSSGANVLTF.

V is TRBV4-2 and J is TRBJ1-6; 9 bases align to TRBD1. With V trimmed by 3 bases and J by 8 bases, 8 bases remained unmatched. Germline V CDR1 and CDR2: LGHNA, YNFKEQ. The CDR3 extends over 16 amino acids. The CDR3: CASSQGTGILDSPLHF. The CDR3 bases are TGTGCCAGCAGCCAGGGGACAGGGATTCTCGATTCACCCCTCCACTTT.

The V gene is TRBV5-1, the J gene TRBJ2-1; a possible D gene is TRBD2 (5 bases). V was pared by 0 bases and J by 0 bases, with 10 bases between. Looked up from germline, CDR1 is SGHRS and CDR2 is YFSETQ. The CDR3 loop spans 16 amino acids. Here the CDR3 reads CASSLVPGSSYNEQFF. The CDR3 DNA is TGCGCCAGCAGCTTGGTCCCGGGGTCCTCCTACAATGAGCAGTTCTTC.

The V call is TRBV6-5, the J call TRBJ2-1; TRBD1 matches at 7 bases. CDR1 and CDR2 (germline): MNHEY, SVGAGI. J lost 4 bases, V lost 4 bases, and 10 bases had no gene match. The CDR3 loop spans 16 amino acids. CDR3 in amino acids: CASSSTAGGPYNEQFF. CDR3 sequence (DNA): TGTGCCAGCAGTTCAACCGCAGGGGGTCCGTACAATGAGCAGTTCTTC.

V and J are TRBV6-2 or TRBV6-3 and TRBJ1-2; D not certain. CDR3 length: 14 amino acids. Trimming cost V 1 base and J 4 bases, with 10 bases left between them. The germline V gene has CDR1 MNHEY and CDR2 SVGEGT. CDR3 region: CASSYWLGGYGYTF. CDR3 in DNA: TGTGCCAGCAGTTACTGGTTAGGAGGCTATGGCTACACCTTC.

This clone was detected a few times. The rearrangement uses TRBV30 and TRBJ1-1; D unresolved. CDR3 size: 13 residues. In germline, CDR1 is GTSNPN, CDR2 SVGIG (reference sequence). V gave up 3 bases and J gave up 4 bases, with 12 bases separating them. The CDR3 coding sequence is TGTGCCTGGAGCCGAACCGGTGGCACTGAAGCTTTCTTT. The encoded protein is CAWSRTGGTEAFF.

The chain uses TRBV24-1 and TRBJ1-1; D not resolved. The CDR3 runs to 12 residues. The germline V and J ends were trimmed by 4 bases and 2 bases, with 4 bases remaining between them. CDR1 KGHDR and CDR2 SFDVKD come from the germline V gene. The DNA for the CDR3 is TGTGCCACCAGTGACCAAAACACTGAAGCTTTCTTT. Protein: CATSDQNTEAFF.

As DNA, the CDR3 is TGTGCCAGCTCACAGAATAGCGGGGTTGAGCAGTTCTTC. Translated, it gives CASSQNSGVEQFF. J is TRBJ2-1 and V is TRBV18; 8 nucleotides match TRBD2. Trimming cost V 4 bases and J 9 bases; bases outside gene matches: 5. This CDR3 region has 13 residues. CDR1 and CDR2 (germline): KGHSH, LQKENI.

The rearrangement joins TRBV6-5 to TRBJ2-4; 10 bases are a match to TRBD2. With V trimmed by 7 bases and J by 8 bases, 5 bases remained unmatched. CDR1 is MNHEY and CDR2 is SVGAGI in the germline V gene. The CDR3 runs 13 residues. CDR3 sequence (DNA): TGTGCCAGCAAAGCGGGAGGGACGGACATTCAGTACTTC. Protein sequence: CASKAGGTDIQYF.

The chain is built from TRBV18 and TRBJ2-7; tentatively, D is TRBD2 (5 bases). Germline V gives CDR1 KGHSH, CDR2 LQKENI. This CDR3 is built from 15 residues. Trimming stripped 3 bases from V and 7 bases from J, with 19 bases between. CDR3 sequence (DNA): TGTGCCAGCTCACCCAAACAATCTACTACGGGGGAGCAGTACTTC. Its translation is CASSPKQSTTGEQYF.

The chain is built from TRBV9 and TRBJ2-1, with a tentative D call TRBD1 (6 bases). Germline V gene lookup returns CDR1 SGDLS and CDR2 YYNGEE. Trimming stripped 0 bases from V and 4 bases from J, with 14 bases between. This CDR3 is 16 amino acids long. CDR3 coding DNA: TGTGCCAGCAGCGTAGGGGGTCTAGGGGGATACAATGAGCAGTTCTTC. Translation: CASSVGGLGGYNEQFF.

The chain couples TRBV5-1 to TRBJ1-4; 10 bases line up with TRBD1. This CDR3 is 17 amino acids long. Trimming cost V 3 bases and J 3 bases; bases outside gene matches: 8. Germline V lookup: CDR1 SGHRS, CDR2 YFSETQ. The CDR3 loop reads CASSSGQGVRANEKLFF. CDR3 coding DNA: TGCGCCAGCAGCTCAGGACAGGGGGTGAGGGCTAATGAAAAACTGTTTTTT.

This clone was recorded a few times. The chain is built from TRBV7-2 and TRBJ1-3, with 9 bases aligning to TRBD1. Germline V gene lookup returns CDR1 SGHTA and CDR2 FQGNSA. V shed 6 bases, J shed 2 bases, and the junction held 5 bases outside the gene matches. CDR3 length: 15 residues. The DNA of the CDR3 is TGTGCCAGCAGATTACAGGGGGCGGCTGGAAACACCATATATTTT. Translating it yields CASRLQGAAGNTIYF.

This chain links TRBV27 with TRBJ1-5; possibly TRBD1 for D (5 bases). Deletions cut 1 base from V and 3 bases from J, with 10 bases between. Germline V gene lookup returns CDR1 MNHEY and CDR2 SMNVEV (reference sequence). The CDR3 totals 15 residues. This CDR3 is CASSLFGGPNQPQHF. The CDR3 DNA sequence: TGTGCCAGCAGTTTATTCGGGGGACCCAATCAGCCCCAGCATTTT.

The sample holds one count of this clone. The chain joins TRBV4-1 to TRBJ1-6; 7 bases fit TRBD1. J gave up 6 bases and V 1 base, and 6 bases lay outside the gene matches. CDR1 and CDR2 (germline): MGHRA, YSYEKL. The CDR3 consists of 16 residues. The CDR3 DNA reads as TGCGCCAGCAGCCAAGTCGGGACAGTTTTTAATTCACCCCTCCACTTT. This sequence encodes CASSQVGTVFNSPLHF.

The rearrangement uses TRBV9 and TRBJ2-3; 7 nucleotides match TRBD2. The J segment lost 4 bases and the V segment lost 3 bases, leaving 11 bases of the junction unmatched. Germline CDR1 and CDR2: SGDLS and YYNGEE. This CDR3 spans 16 amino acids. The CDR3 sequence is CASSGDAGGGADTQYF. The CDR3 nucleotides read TGTGCCAGCAGCGGAGACGCCGGCGGGGGAGCAGATACGCAGTATTTT.

The CDR3 here is CASSFGGLASYEQYF. CDR3 DNA sequence: TGTGCCAGCAGCTTTGGAGGACTAGCTTCCTACGAGCAGTACTTC. The V call is TRBV11-1, the J call TRBJ2-7; 8 nucleotides match TRBD2. Trimming at V came to 3 bases and at J to 1 base, leaving 5 bases not matched to a gene. Per germline, CDR1 SGHAT and CDR2 FQDESV (reference sequence). There are 15 residues in the CDR3.

This clone was counted once. The gene calls are TRBV6-1 and TRBJ1-2; D might be TRBD1 (5 bases). The germline V gene encodes CDR1 MNHNS and CDR2 SASEGT. There are 14 residues in the CDR3. The V end lost 3 bases, the J end lost 7 bases, and 15 bases lay between the germline ends. CDR3 coding DNA: TGTGCCAGCAGTGATATGCAGGGTCTCTTTGGCTACACCTTC. Its protein product is CASSDMQGLFGYTF.

The chain employs TRBV7-2 and TRBJ2-7; 13 nucleotides agree with TRBD2. After removal of 5 bases from V and 2 bases from J, the junction contained 6 bases not matched to a gene. The CDR3 has 16 residues. Germline V gives CDR1 SGHTA, CDR2 FQGNSA. In DNA form, the CDR3 reads TGTGCCAGCAGCCTTTTTGGGACTAGCGGGGCCTACGAGCAGTACTTC. Protein product: CASSLFGTSGAYEQYF.

The gene calls are TRBV19 and TRBJ1-5; 12 nucleotides line up with TRBD1. V gave up 10 bases and J gave up 1 base; unmatched junction bases: 8. Germline-derived CDR1 and CDR2 are LNHDA and SQIVND (reference sequence). The CDR3 covers 16 residues. Written as DNA, the CDR3 is TGTGCCACAGCGCGGGACAGGGGGCGAAGCAATCAGCCCCAGCATTTT. Protein sequence: CATARDRGRSNQPQHF.

The CDR3 region has the DNA TGTGCCAGCAGCTTGGGAACAGGGGAGGCAATGAACACTGAAGCTTTCTTT. This translates into CASSLGTGEAMNTEAFF. The J gene is TRBJ1-1, the V gene TRBV5-8, with 7 bases matching TRBD1. CDR1 and CDR2 (germline): SGHTS, YDEGEE. V lost 0 bases and J lost 0; bases outside the gene matches: 8. The CDR3 has 17 residues.

V is TRBV9 and J is TRBJ2-3; D may be TRBD2 (5 bases). V gave up 2 bases and J gave up 9 bases, with 16 bases separating them. The germline V gene has CDR1 SGDLS and CDR2 YYNGEE. The CDR3 loop spans 14 amino acids. In nucleotides, the CDR3 is TGTGCCAGCAGCGTCGGGGATAGTCTGGGGACGCAGTATTTT. This translates into CASSVGDSLGTQYF.

J is TRBJ2-4 and V is TRBV18; the match to TRBD1 covers 7 bases. V lost 0 bases, J lost 0 bases, and 2 bases stayed unmatched. This CDR3 has 16 amino acids. Germline CDR1 reads KGHSH; CDR2 reads LQKENI. CDR3 coding DNA: TGTGCCAGCTCACCACCAGGGGGCCTAGCCAAAAACATTCAGTACTTC. Amino acid sequence: CASSPPGGLAKNIQYF.

This clone was picked up one time. The J gene is TRBJ1-2, the V gene TRBV28; the D gene is possibly TRBD1 (5 bases). The V end was cut by 4 bases, the J end by 4 bases, with 16 bases between. The length of the CDR3 is 15 residues. CDR1 MDHEN and CDR2 SYDVKM come from the germline V gene. As DNA, the CDR3 is TGTGCCAGCAGTTGGGGACTGAACCGAGGCTATGGCTACACCTTC. The encoded protein is CASSWGLNRGYGYTF.

The CDR3 nucleotides are TGTGCCAGCAGCTTAGATCGGTTCTCTGGAAACACCATATATTTT. It encodes CASSLDRFSGNTIYF. The V call is TRBV11-2, the J call TRBJ1-3; the D is unclear. Trimming took off 0 bases at V and 0 bases at J, with 6 bases between the two ends. The CDR3 length is 15 residues. CDR1 is SGHAT and CDR2 is FQNNGV in the germline V gene.

The gene calls are TRBV5-1 and TRBJ1-2, with 7 bases lining up with TRBD1. With V trimmed by 4 bases and J by 3 bases, 6 bases remained unmatched. The V gene's germline CDR1 is SGHRS and CDR2 YFSETQ. The CDR3 sequence is 14 residues long. The CDR3 sequence: CASSRDRADYGYTF. CDR3 in DNA: TGCGCCAGCAGCCGCGACAGGGCAGACTATGGCTACACCTTC.

This clone was seen a single time. The rearrangement links TRBV29-1 to TRBJ2-1, with D hard to call. V was trimmed by 3 bases and J by 2 bases, leaving 2 bases between them. The CDR3 covers 11 residues. CDR1 SQVTM and CDR2 ANQGSEA come from the germline V gene. DNA for the CDR3: TGCAGCGTTGATACCTACAATGAGCAGTTCTTC. Protein sequence: CSVDTYNEQFF.

This chain joins TRBV28 and TRBJ2-4; possibly TRBD2 for D (6 bases). This CDR3 spans 15 amino acids. V dropped 7 bases and J dropped 0 bases, with 13 bases sitting between them. Germline CDR1 is MDHEN and CDR2 is SYDVKM. CDR3 protein: CASTAGTPAKNIQYF. DNA for the CDR3: TGTGCCAGCACCGCTGGGACTCCAGCCAAAAACATTCAGTACTTC.

The chain is built from TRBV7-2 and TRBJ1-5, with TRBD1 identical over 8 bases. The CDR3 spans 15 residues. Losses at the gene ends were 6 bases for V and 7 bases for J; bases not matched to a gene: 11. From germline, CDR1 is SGHTA and CDR2 FQGNSA. The CDR3 bases are TGTGCCAGCAGTCCAACCCAGGGGGCGCACCAGCCCCAGCATTTT. Translated, it gives CASSPTQGAHQPQHF. Using reference TRBV7-2 and TRBJ1-5 for the parts outside the CDR3, the full variable domain is GAGVSQSPSNKVTEKGKDVELRCDPISGHTALYWYRQSLGQGLEFLIYFQGNSAPDKSGLPSDRFSAERTGGSVSTLTIQRTQQEDSAVYLCASSPTQGAHQPQHFGDGTRLSIL.

On this clone: Mismatch with germline at one junction end may stem from a read error. The V call is TRBV10-3, the J call TRBJ2-7, with a tentative D call TRBD2 (7 bases). This CDR3 comprises 12 residues. In germline, CDR1 is ENHRY, CDR2 SYGVKD. CDR3 sequence reads: CATGGQGARRDF. DNA of the CDR3: TGTGCCACCGGGGGGCAGGGAGCCCGCCGGGACTTC.